This T cell receptor (beta chain) was captured in a study of glioma-infiltrating T cells after dendritic cell vaccination. Overall study context: Monocyte-derived dendritic cells, cultured approximately 7 days with IL-4 and GM-CSF, were pulsed with autologous tumor lysate.

Clones were read by immunoSEQ multiplex PCR, and TCRdb kept only the in-frame ones, dropping some. The data contain 85,000 to 100,000 clones, 75% to 85% of them seen just once; the ten biggest clones take up roughly 2.1%. Time point reported: after dendritic cell vaccination, including at tumor progression/relapse. The sequences come from blood, collected after dendritic cell vaccination. The receptor comes from a human donor with glioblastoma.

Here the CDR3 reads CASSLHAQDSYEQYF. In nucleotides, the CDR3 is TGTGCCAGCAGCTTACACGCTCAGGACTCCTACGAGCAGTACTTC. The J gene is TRBJ2-7, the V gene TRBV7-2; D unresolved. This CDR3 contains 15 residues. Germline V gives CDR1 SGHTA, CDR2 FQGNSA. Trimming took 2 bases from V and 0 from J, leaving 11 bases between them.